This T cell receptor beta chain was obtained from a study of regulatory T cells in long-lasting Graves disease. This clonotype occurred a few times. The germline V gene encodes CDR1 GTSNPN and CDR2 SVGIG (reference sequence). The CDR3 is 11 amino acids. V lost 7 bases and J lost 4, with 11 bases in between. CDR3 regions were amplified by Arm-PCR using iRepertoire HTBI primers to build TCR beta libraries. Via MiXCR, TCRdb re-called the multiplex PCR reads, giving one row per CDR3 protein. The sample carries about 660,000 distinct CDR3 sequences, about 30% recorded once. Specified time point: persistent/refractory GD, antithyroid drugs over 5 years with positive TRAb. The TCR library was prepared using RNA isolated from PBMCs.

V and J are TRBV30 and TRBJ2-7; possible D gene TRBD1, 6 bases. The material sequenced was peripheral blood mononuclear cells (PBMCs), taken when the disease was refractory, from a patient treated with antithyroid drugs. The clonotype comes from a female donor with Graves disease. The CDR3 here is CASNREYEQYF. For the CDR3, the DNA is TGTGCCTCCAACAGGGAGTACGAGCAGTACTTC.